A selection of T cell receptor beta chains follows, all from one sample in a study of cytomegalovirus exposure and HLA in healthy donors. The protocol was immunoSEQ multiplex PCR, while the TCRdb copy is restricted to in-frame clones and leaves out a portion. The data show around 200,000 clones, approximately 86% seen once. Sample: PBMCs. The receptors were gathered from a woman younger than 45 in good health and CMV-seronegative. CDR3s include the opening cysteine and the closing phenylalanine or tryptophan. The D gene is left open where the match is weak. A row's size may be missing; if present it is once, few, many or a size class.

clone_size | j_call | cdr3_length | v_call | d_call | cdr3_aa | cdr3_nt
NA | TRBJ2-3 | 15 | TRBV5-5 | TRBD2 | CASSLRLANTDTQYF | TGTGCCAGCAGCTTGAGACTAGCCAACACAGATACGCAGTATTTT
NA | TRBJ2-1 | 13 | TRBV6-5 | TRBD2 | CASGRVSYNEQFF | TGTGCCAGCGGGAGGGTTTCCTACAATGAGCAGTTCTTC
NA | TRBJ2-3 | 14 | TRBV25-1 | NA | CASVEGTSPDTQYF | TGTGCCAGCGTTGAGGGAACGTCGCCAGATACGCAGTATTTT
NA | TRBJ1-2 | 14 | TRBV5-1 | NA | CASSRDGRNYGYTF | TGCGCCAGCAGCAGGGACGGGAGAAACTATGGCTACACCTTC
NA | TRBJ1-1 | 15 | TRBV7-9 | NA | CASSLWTRESTEAFF | TGTGCCAGCAGCTTATGGACACGAGAATCCACTGAAGCTTTCTTT
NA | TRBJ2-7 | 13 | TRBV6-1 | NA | CASSEAPYYEQYF | TGTGCCAGCAGTGAAGCCCCCTACTACGAGCAGTACTTC
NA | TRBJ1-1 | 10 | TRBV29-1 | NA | CSVEAGRAFF | TGCAGCGTTGAGGCAGGGCGAGCTTTCTTT
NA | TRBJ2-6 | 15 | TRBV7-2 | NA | CASSTDSSGANVLTF | TGTGCCAGCAGCACCGACAGCTCTGGGGCCAACGTCCTGACTTTC
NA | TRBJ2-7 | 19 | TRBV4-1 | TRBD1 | CASSQDQGVRGRIEYEQYF | TGCGCCAGCAGCCAAGATCAGGGCGTCAGGGGGCGAATTGAGTACGAGCAGTACTTC
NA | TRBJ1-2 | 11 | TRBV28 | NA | CASIQEGGYTF | TGTGCCAGCATTCAGGAGGGTGGCTACACCTTC
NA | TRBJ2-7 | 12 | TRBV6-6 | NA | CASTDTRDEQYF | TGTGCCAGCACCGATACCAGGGACGAGCAGTACTTC
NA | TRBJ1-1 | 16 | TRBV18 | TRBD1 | CASSPSEGGGVTEAFF | TGTGCCAGCTCACCCTCCGAAGGAGGGGGCGTCACTGAAGCTTTCTTT
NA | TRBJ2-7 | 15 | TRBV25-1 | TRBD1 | CASSIDRGRNIEQYF | TGTGCCAGCAGCATCGACAGGGGCCGCAATATCGAGCAGTACTTC
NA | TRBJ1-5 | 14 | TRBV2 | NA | CASSTQAFNQPQHF | TGTGCCAGCAGTACCCAGGCCTTCAATCAGCCCCAGCATTTT
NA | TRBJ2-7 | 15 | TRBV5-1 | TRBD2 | CASSFGLAGSYEQYF | TGCGCCAGCAGCTTTGGGCTAGCGGGTTCTTACGAGCAGTACTTC
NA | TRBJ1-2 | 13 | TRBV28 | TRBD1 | CASSFVDRAKQAF | TGTGCCAGCAGTTTCGTTGACAGGGCTAAACAGGCCTTC
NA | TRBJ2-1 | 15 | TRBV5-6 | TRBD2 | CASSLTSGKDGEQFF | TGTGCCAGCAGCTTGACTAGCGGGAAGGACGGGGAGCAGTTCTTC
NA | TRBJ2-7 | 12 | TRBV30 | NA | CAWSQGPGEQYF | TGTGCCTGGAGTCAGGGTCCCGGCGAGCAGTACTTC
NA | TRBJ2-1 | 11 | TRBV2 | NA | CASRGSNEQFF | TGTGCCAGCCGTGGCAGCAATGAGCAGTTCTTC
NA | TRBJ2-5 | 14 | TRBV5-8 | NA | CASRAGWGAETQYF | TGTGCCAGCAGGGCCGGATGGGGAGCGGAGACCCAGTACTTC
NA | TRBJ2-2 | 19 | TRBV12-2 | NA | CASRLARTSGRAVTGELFF | TGTGCAAGTCGCTTAGCCCGGACTAGCGGGAGGGCCGTCACCGGGGAGCTGTTTTTT
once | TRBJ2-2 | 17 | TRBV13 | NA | CASSQTRQGWDTGELFF | TGTGCCAGCAGCCAAACGAGGCAGGGGTGGGACACCGGGGAGCTGTTTTTT
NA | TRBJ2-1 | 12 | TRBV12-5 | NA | CASGLRGAPRFF | TGTGCTAGTGGTTTGCGGGGGGCTCCCAGGTTCTTC
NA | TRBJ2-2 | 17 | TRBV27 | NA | CASSPSWAGANTGELFF | TGTGCCAGCAGTCCCTCTTGGGCGGGTGCGAACACCGGGGAGCTGTTTTTT
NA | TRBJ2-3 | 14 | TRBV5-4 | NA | CASSLPLATDTQYF | TGTGCCAGCAGCTTGCCCCTAGCGACAGATACGCAGTATTTT
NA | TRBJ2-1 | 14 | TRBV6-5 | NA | CASSRSGPINEQFF | TGTGCCAGCAGTCGAAGCGGGCCGATTAATGAGCAGTTCTTC
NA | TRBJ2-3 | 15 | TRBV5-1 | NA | CASSLSDREGDTQYF | TGCGCCAGCAGCTTATCGGACAGGGAGGGAGATACGCAGTATTTT
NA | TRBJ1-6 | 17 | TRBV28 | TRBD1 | CASSLQQGSSYNSPLHF | TGTGCCAGCAGTTTACAACAGGGGAGCTCCTATAATTCACCCCTCCACTTT
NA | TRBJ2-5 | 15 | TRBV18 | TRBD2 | CASSPLAGAIETQYF | TGTGCCAGCTCACCACTAGCGGGGGCTATAGAGACCCAGTACTTC
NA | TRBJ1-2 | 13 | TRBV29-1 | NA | CSVDRGGNYGYTF | TGCAGCGTTGACCGGGGAGGGAACTATGGCTACACCTTC
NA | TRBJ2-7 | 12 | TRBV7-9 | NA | CSIEITTYEQYF | TGTTCCATCGAGATTACCACCTACGAGCAGTACTTC
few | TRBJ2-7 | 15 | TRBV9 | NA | CASRQRELLPYEQYF | TGTGCCAGCCGTCAAAGGGAGTTGCTCCCCTACGAGCAGTACTTC
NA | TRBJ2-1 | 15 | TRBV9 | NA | CASSGQAVSYNEQFF | TGTGCCAGCAGCGGACAGGCGGTCTCGTACAATGAGCAGTTCTTC
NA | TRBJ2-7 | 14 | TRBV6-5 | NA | CASSYSGGSYEQYF | TGTGCCAGCAGTTACAGCGGCGGCTCCTACGAGCAGTACTTC
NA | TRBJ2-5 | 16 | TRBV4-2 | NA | CASSSRRGGPRETQYF | TGTGCCAGCAGCTCCAGGAGGGGGGGGCCCCGGGAGACCCAGTACTTC